Sequencing of this T cell receptor (beta chain) was carried out in a study of blood T cell repertoires in COVID-19. Study-wide context: The United States, Italy and Spain were the sources of the acute and convalescent COVID-19 samples.

Trimming took 5 bases from V and 6 from J; bases not matched to a gene: 9. Germline CDR1 SNHLY, CDR2 FYNNEI. The length of the CDR3 is 15 residues. Across 24 US areas, participants ranged in age from about 18 to 90 years. Participant-reported clinical history was the basis for cohort assignment. In the authors' workflow: Nucleated cell number was recorded as an estimate derived from reference gene primer amplification. Here immunoSEQ multiplex PCR was the method, and the copy in TCRdb shows in-frame clones only, minus some. V, J and clone size reflect that table, while D and trimming were determined from the DNA. This sample has 150,000 to 200,000 clones; about 80% occur once, and the top ten carry more than 4.5%.

Material for sequencing was PBMCs or T cells enriched from blood (not recorded which). This chain uses TRBV2 with TRBJ1-5, with 8 bases lining up with TRBD1. The receptor comes from a woman in her sixties with acute COVID-19. The CDR3 sequence is CASSFGTGGPQPQHF. CDR3 sequence (DNA): TGTGCCAGCAGTTTTGGGACAGGCGGCCCTCAGCCCCAGCATTTT. Filled out from reference TRBV2 and TRBJ1-5, the complete variable domain reads EPEVTQTPSHQVTQMGQEVILRCVPISNHLYFYWYRQILGQKVEFLVSFYNNEISEKSEIFDDQFSVERPDGSNFTLKIRSTKLEDSAMYFCASSFGTGGPQPQHFGDGTRLSIL.